Shown below are 32 T cell receptor beta chains from a single sample sequenced in a study of regulatory T cells in long-lasting Graves disease. Investigators prepared the TCR beta libraries by applying iRepertoire HTBI primers and Arm-PCR of CDR3 regions. TCRdb redid the calling of the multiplex PCR reads with MiXCR, one entry per CDR3 protein. The table includes 200,000 to 300,000 distinct CDR3 sequences, around 20% detected once. Time point indicated: newly diagnosed GD, antithyroid drugs for less than 3 months. RNA from PBMCs was the source of the TCR library. The material sequenced was peripheral blood mononuclear cells (PBMCs), taken at new diagnosis, from a patient treated with antithyroid drugs. The receptors were sampled from a female donor with Graves disease.

The sample holds many counts of this clonotype. The chain uses TRBV5-4 and TRBJ2-1, with 15 bases lining up with TRBD2. Per the germline V gene, CDR1 is SGHNT and CDR2 is YYREEE (reference sequence). The CDR3 has 16 amino acids. V shed 0 bases, J shed 10 bases, and the junction held 5 bases outside the gene matches. In nucleotides, the CDR3 is TGTGCCAGCAGCTTGGGGGGACTAGCGGGAGGCGGGGAGCAGTTCTTC. Translation gives CASSLGGLAGGGEQFF.

This clonotype was found a few times. The J gene is TRBJ2-1, the V gene TRBV7-9; D may match TRBD1 or TRBD2 (5 bases each). V was clipped by 5 bases and J by 10 bases, with 24 bases between them. Germline V gene lookup returns CDR1 SEHNR and CDR2 FQNEAQ (reference sequence). The CDR3 runs to 16 residues. Written as DNA, the CDR3 is TGTGCCAGCAGCCCACCTCGAGGGGCGTTGGGGCGGGAGCAGTTCTTC. Amino acid sequence: CASSPPRGALGREQFF.

In its sample, this clonotype was seen many times. The genes are TRBV6-5 and TRBJ1-1, with 7 bases that match TRBD1. J gave up 4 bases and V 4 bases, and 6 bases lay outside the gene matches. Germline V lookup: CDR1 MNHEY, CDR2 SVGAGI. CDR3 length: 14 residues. This CDR3 is CASSSTQGVTEAFF. The CDR3, as DNA: TGTGCCAGCAGTTCAACGCAGGGGGTCACTGAAGCTTTCTTT.

About this clonotype itself: A far larger clone is just one base off, so this is likely a read error. J is TRBJ2-1 and V is TRBV10-3; a possible D gene is TRBD2 (5 bases). The germline gives CDR1 ENHRY, CDR2 SYGVKD. The CDR3 contains 13 residues. V was cut by 5 bases and J by 7 bases, with 12 bases left in between. DNA for the CDR3: TGTGCCATCAGTCTGCTACTAGGGAATGAGCAGTTCTTC. Protein sequence: CAISLLLGNEQFF.

This clonotype was recorded at least ten times. The genes are TRBV7-9 and TRBJ1-5; 12 nucleotides line up with TRBD1. V was pared by 4 bases and J by 6 bases, with 7 bases of the junction left unmatched. Germline CDR1 SEHNR, CDR2 FQNEAQ (reference sequence). There are 16 residues in the CDR3. In DNA form, the CDR3 reads TGTGCCAGCAGCTCTTCCGGGACAGGGGGCAGTCAGCCCCAGCATTTT. Translation: CASSSSGTGGSQPQHF.

Comment on this clonotype: A much larger clone differs from this one at a single base, so this may be a read error. V is TRBV14 and J is TRBJ1-4; 7 bases line up with TRBD1. Germline V gene lookup returns CDR1 SGHDN and CDR2 FVKESK. The junction had 8 bases not matched to a gene; V was cut back by 7 bases and J by 3 bases. The CDR3 extends over 15 amino acids. CDR3 nucleotide sequence: TGTGCCAGCACAACAGGGGACTCCCCTAATGAAAAACTGTTTTTT. This encodes CASTTGDSPNEKLFF.

The chain links TRBV10-3 to TRBJ2-5; the D is unclear. Germline V gene lookup returns CDR1 ENHRY and CDR2 SYGVKD. The CDR3 sequence is 13 residues long. The V and J ends lost 4 bases and 8 bases respectively, with 14 bases between them. The CDR3 DNA reads TGTGCCATCAGTGTGGATATGACCGGAACCCAGTACTTC. It codes for CAISVDMTGTQYF.

The CDR3 loop is CASSLSGQGGETQYF. CDR3 bases: TGCGCCAGCAGCTTATCGGGGCAGGGCGGTGAGACCCAGTACTTC. J is TRBJ2-5 and V is TRBV5-1; D possibly uses TRBD1 or TRBD2 (5 bases each). The CDR3 covers 15 residues. Germline V gene lookup returns CDR1 SGHRS and CDR2 YFSETQ. Trimming took 2 bases from V and 5 from J, leaving 16 bases between them.

Points on this clonotype: It is likely a read error: a sequence one base away is far more abundant. This chain links TRBV29-1 with TRBJ2-3; no reliable D call. The J call may not be correct, given that the DNA end is closer to TRBJ2-1. This CDR3 is built from 13 residues. The germline V gene encodes CDR1 SQVTM and CDR2 ANQGSEA. The CDR3 DNA is TGCAGCGTTGATTCTGGGTTTCTAGAGACCCAGTTCTTC. Translation gives CSVDSGFLETQFF.

This clonotype was seen many times. V and J are TRBV20-1 and TRBJ2-5; 11 positions agree with TRBD2. The germline CDR1 and CDR2 sequences are DFQATT and SNEGSKA (reference sequence). This CDR3 has 13 residues. With V trimmed by 6 bases and J by 5 bases, 5 bases remained unmatched. DNA for the CDR3: TGCAGTGCCGGACTAGCGGGCCAGGAGACCCAGTACTTC. Translated: CSAGLAGQETQYF.

A word on this clonotype: Since a much larger clone is just one base distant, this may be a read error. This sequence joins TRBV15 and TRBJ2-3; 7 bases fit TRBD1. The J call is in doubt because the DNA end fits TRBJ2-7 better. Germline loops: CDR1 LNHNV, CDR2 YYDKDF (reference sequence). There are 14 residues in the CDR3. The CDR3 protein is CATSRRRTGCEQYF. The CDR3 nucleotides read TGTGCCACCAGCAGACGCCGGACAGGATGCGAGCAGTACTTC.

The chain combines TRBV19 with TRBJ1-1; D may be TRBD1 (5 bases). V lost 4 bases, J lost 1 base, and 10 bases lay in between. CDR3 length: 14 residues. Looked up from germline, CDR1 is LNHDA and CDR2 is SQIVND (reference sequence). The CDR3 loop is CASSTGTKNTEAFF. Here the CDR3 DNA reads TGTGCCAGTAGTACCGGGACCAAGAACACTGAAGCTTTCTTT.

The sample holds a few counts of this clonotype. The rearrangement uses TRBV19 and TRBJ2-3, with 8 bases aligning to TRBD2. V dropped 4 bases and J dropped 4; count of bases not matched to a gene: 7. The germline V gene encodes CDR1 LNHDA and CDR2 SQIVND (reference sequence). CDR3 length equals 15 residues. This CDR3 reads CASSNQRERSDTQYF. In DNA form, the CDR3 reads TGTGCCAGTAGTAATCAGCGGGAGAGGTCAGATACGCAGTATTTT.

To note about this clonotype: A single base separates this from a much larger clone, so it may be a read error. CDR3 nucleotides: TGTGCCAGCAGTCACGGGCAGGGGAGAGGCGGGGAGCTGTTTTTT. Its protein product is CASSHGQGRGGELFF. This chain connects TRBV6-2 or TRBV6-3 to TRBJ2-2; TRBD1 might be the D (6 bases). Germline CDR1 is MNHEY and CDR2 is SVGEGT. The V gene lost 5 bases and the J gene lost 7 bases, with 17 bases spanning the gap. The CDR3 is made up of 15 amino acids.

This clonotype was counted many times. The rearrangement uses TRBV11-3 and TRBJ2-5; TRBD2 matches 11 bases. Germline V gene sequence: CDR1 SGHNT, CDR2 YENEEA. V dropped 5 bases and J dropped 4; count of bases not matched to a gene: 9. The CDR3 runs 16 residues. The CDR3 spells CASSPPGTSGGETQYF. CDR3 DNA: TGTGCCAGCAGCCCACCTGGGACTAGCGGCGGAGAGACCCAGTACTTC. Drawing the rest from reference TRBV11-3 and TRBJ2-5, the complete variable domain is EAGVVQSPRYKIIEKKQPVAFWCNPISGHNTLYWYLQNLGQGPELLIRYENEEAVDDSQLPKDRFSAERLKGVDSTLKIQPAELGDSAVYLCASSPPGTSGGETQYFGPGTRLLVL.

Ten or more counts support this clonotype. The rearrangement uses TRBV24-1 and TRBJ2-2, with D uncertain. Germline values: CDR1 KGHDR, CDR2 SFDVKD. The CDR3 is 12 amino acids. V was pared by 9 bases and J by 4 bases, with 8 bases between. Written as DNA, the CDR3 is TGTGCCACCGGTCGGACCACCGGGGAGCTGTTTTTT. It is translated as CATGRTTGELFF.

This clonotype has a count of ten or more. A read error may account for a junction end that differs from germline. This chain uses TRBV12-5 with TRBJ2-2; D is undetermined. Germline V CDR1 and CDR2: LGHNT, FRNRAP. The CDR3 loop spans 13 amino acids. The CDR3 region is CASGLANTGELFF. The DNA of the CDR3 is TGTGCTAGTGGATTGGCGAACACCGGGGAGCTGTTTTTT. Full variable domain (rest looked up from reference TRBV12-5 and TRBJ2-2): DARVTQTPRHKVTEMGQEVTMRCQPILGHNTVFWYRQTMMQGLELLAYFRNRAPLDDSGMPKDRFSAEMPDATLATLKIQPSEPRDSAVYFCASGLANTGELFFGEGSRLTVL.

This clonotype was observed a few times. A much larger clone sits a single nucleotide away, making a read error possible. The chain links TRBV7-2 to TRBJ2-1; no clear D gene. This CDR3 is 13 amino acids long. CDR1 SGHTA and CDR2 FQGNSA come from the germline V gene. V lost 4 bases and J lost 10, with 14 bases in between. The CDR3 loop is CASSSAAAGEQFF. The CDR3 DNA is TGTGCCAGCAGCTCCGCCGCTGCAGGCGAGCAGTTCTTC. Full variable domain (missing parts from reference TRBV7-2 and TRBJ2-1): GAGVSQSPSNKVTEKGKDVELRCDPISGHTALYWYRQSLGQGLEFLIYFQGNSAPDKSGLPSDRFSAERTGGSVSTLTIQRTQQEDSAVYLCASSSAAAGEQFFGPGTRLTVL.

This rearrangement joins TRBV10-2 to TRBJ2-5, with 15 positions matching TRBD2. The J segment lost 0 bases and the V segment lost 2 bases, leaving 7 bases of the junction unmatched. This CDR3 is 19 amino acids long. Germline CDR1 and CDR2: WSHSY and SAAADI. CDR3 loop: CASSETGTSGGPYQETQYF. CDR3 nucleotides: TGCGCCAGCAGTGAGACTGGGACTAGCGGGGGGCCTTACCAAGAGACCCAGTACTTC.

This clonotype was recorded many times. The rearrangement uses TRBV6-1 and TRBJ1-5; 12 bases are a match to TRBD1. The CDR3 spans 16 residues. J gave up 6 bases and V 6 bases, and 9 bases lay outside the gene matches. Germline values: CDR1 MNHNS, CDR2 SASEGT. CDR3 residues: CASRDPGQGAIQPQHF. In DNA, the CDR3 is TGTGCCAGCAGAGACCCGGGACAGGGGGCGATTCAGCCCCAGCATTTT.

Concerning this clonotype: A much more abundant neighbour one base away suggests this may be a read error. The chain joins TRBV20-1 to TRBJ2-5, with D tentatively TRBD2 (7 bases). Germline lookup yields CDR1 DFQATT and CDR2 SNEGSKA (reference sequence). The CDR3 spans 17 residues. V lost 1 base, J lost 7 bases, and 25 bases lay in between. CDR3 in DNA: TGCAGTGCTAGAGGCCCGGGACTAACGGGGGGAGGGGGGACCCAGTACTTC. Protein sequence: CSARGPGLTGGGGTQYF.

The sample holds a few counts of this clonotype. J is TRBJ2-2 and V is TRBV7-3, with TRBD2 identical over 12 bases. After removal of 4 bases from V and 6 bases from J, the junction contained 0 bases not matched to a gene. The CDR3 contains 14 residues. CDR1 is SGHTA and CDR2 is FQGTGA in the germline V gene. CDR3 loop: CASSSSGRAGELFF. CDR3 nucleotide sequence: TGTGCCAGCAGCTCTAGCGGGAGGGCCGGGGAGCTGTTTTTT. The whole variable domain, remainder taken from reference TRBV7-3 and TRBJ2-2, is GAGVSQTPSNKVTEKGKYVELRCDPISGHTALYWYRQSLGQGPEFLIYFQGTGAADDSGLPNDRFFAVRPEGSVSTLKIQRTERGDSAVYLCASSSSGRAGELFFGEGSRLTVL.

This clonotype was counted between two and nine times. The J gene is TRBJ1-5, the V gene TRBV19; unclear D gene. Trimming removed 6 bases at V and 7 bases at J, with 19 bases between. Germline-derived CDR1 and CDR2 are LNHDA and SQIVND (reference sequence). The CDR3 runs 15 residues. The CDR3 sequence: CASSIAGKEQQPQHF. The CDR3 DNA sequence: TGTGCCAGTAGCATCGCAGGAAAGGAACAACAGCCCCAGCATTTT.

The chain uses TRBV5-4 and TRBJ2-7, with TRBD2 matching over 11 bases. Germline assignment: CDR1 SGHNT and CDR2 YYREEE (reference sequence). The CDR3 has 15 residues. The V gene end was trimmed by 5 bases and the J gene end by 4 bases; junction bases not matched to a gene: 8. CDR3 protein: CASSSGTSGTYEQYF. In nucleotides, the CDR3 is TGTGCCAGCAGTTCCGGGACTAGCGGTACATACGAGCAGTACTTC.

Turning to this clonotype: This is likely an artifact of a read error, given a far larger clone one base away. The V and J genes are TRBV20-1 and TRBJ2-1; 8 bases match TRBD1. The CDR3 spans 16 residues. J lost 13 bases, V lost 0 bases, and 17 bases had no gene match. Germline lookup yields CDR1 DFQATT and CDR2 SNEGSKA (reference sequence). The CDR3 spells CSARDSLRDRKETQFF. The CDR3 DNA is TGCAGTGCTAGAGATTCGTTGAGGGACAGGAAAGAGACCCAGTTCTTC.

This clonotype was found a few times. The rearrangement uses TRBV2 and TRBJ1-4, with 11 bases identical to TRBD1. CDR3 length: 14 residues. V shed 6 bases and J 7 bases; nucleotides not matched to a gene: 4. The germline V gene encodes CDR1 SNHLY and CDR2 FYNNEI. CDR3 DNA sequence: TGTGCCAGCAGGCCAGGGACAGGGGGTGAAAAACTGTTTTTT. Translating gives CASRPGTGGEKLFF.

In this sample, this clonotype turned up many times. The genes are TRBV5-5 and TRBJ1-2, with TRBD1 as a possible D gene (5 bases). Trimming left V 1 base short and J 8 bases short, with 15 bases between. This CDR3 contains 14 residues. Germline V gene sequence: CDR1 SGHKS, CDR2 YYEKEE (reference sequence). As DNA, the CDR3 is TGTGCCAGCAGCTTGTGGGGCAGAGAGAAGGGCTACACCTTC. Translated, it gives CASSLWGREKGYTF. Full variable domain (outside the CDR3, taken from reference TRBV5-5 and TRBJ1-2): DAGVTQSPTHLIKTRGQQVTLRCSPISGHKSVSWYQQVLGQGPQFIFQYYEKEERGRGNFPDRFSARQFPNYSSELNVNALLLGDSALYLCASSLWGREKGYTFGSGTRLTVV.

This clonotype was recorded many times. The chain carries TRBV4-2 and TRBJ2-3, with 9 bases lining up with TRBD2. The length of the CDR3 is 16 residues. Per germline, CDR1 LGHNA and CDR2 YNFKEQ. V was pared by 1 base and J by 3 bases, with 5 bases of the junction left unmatched. CDR3 loop: CASSQVAGVETDTQYF. In DNA, the CDR3 is TGTGCCAGCAGCCAAGTAGCGGGGGTTGAGACAGATACGCAGTATTTT.

This clonotype was seen a few times. A much larger clone sits a single nucleotide away, making a read error possible. The chain uses TRBV11-3 and TRBJ1-1, with unresolved D. CDR3 length: 12 amino acids. The germline V gene has CDR1 SGHNT and CDR2 YENEEA. Trimming pared 0 bases from V and 9 bases from J, leaving 8 bases between. CDR3 DNA: TGTGCCAGCAGCTTAGATTCCGGGCAAGCTTTCTTT. Encoded protein: CASSLDSGQAFF.

This clonotype was found many times. The gene calls are TRBV11-3 and TRBJ2-3; 7 nucleotides line up with TRBD2. Trimming at V came to 5 bases and at J to 5 bases, leaving 10 bases not matched to a gene. Germline V CDR1 and CDR2: SGHNT, YENEEA. The CDR3 extends over 15 amino acids. The DNA of the CDR3 is TGTGCCAGCAGCACCCAAGCGGGGCCCCAAGATACGCAGTATTTT. It yields the protein CASSTQAGPQDTQYF. The full variable domain, with the rest looked up from reference TRBV11-3 and TRBJ2-3, is EAGVVQSPRYKIIEKKQPVAFWCNPISGHNTLYWYLQNLGQGPELLIRYENEEAVDDSQLPKDRFSAERLKGVDSTLKIQPAELGDSAVYLCASSTQAGPQDTQYFGPGTRLTVL.

This clonotype was seen many times. The V and J genes are TRBV28 and TRBJ1-1; weak D call: TRBD1 (6 bases). The V gene lost 6 bases and the J gene lost 2 bases, with 22 bases spanning the gap. The CDR3 runs 17 residues. CDR1 MDHEN and CDR2 SYDVKM come from the germline V gene. In nucleotides, the CDR3 is TGTGCCAGCAGGACCCTACAGGGTGTTGGGACTAACACTGAAGCTTTCTTT. Translation: CASRTLQGVGTNTEAFF.

A remark on this clonotype: With a much larger clone just one base away, this may be a read error. The chain carries TRBV20-1 and TRBJ2-1; D is possibly TRBD2 (5 bases). Germline CDR1 DFQATT, CDR2 SNEGSKA (reference sequence). The CDR3 consists of 10 residues. V was cut by 5 bases and J by 13 bases, with 12 bases left in between. CDR3 sequence: CSAAGETQFF. CDR3 DNA sequence: TGCAGTGCTGCCGGGGAGACCCAGTTCTTC.